The next 23 T cell receptor beta chains were all read from a single sample in a study of shared clonotypes between healthy human individuals. The repertoire was sequenced with immunoSEQ multiplex PCR; TCRdb's copy has only in-frame clones and lacks some. The data contain fewer than 650,000 clones, over 60% of them singletons. The specimen sequenced was PBMCs. Every receptor here comes from a middle-aged woman in good health. Some clones in this sample may be carry-over from other donors' samples.

The chain uses TRBV7-3 and TRBJ1-5; 7 positions agree with TRBD1. V lost 0 bases, J lost 4 bases, and 3 bases stayed unmatched. CDR1 is SGHTA, CDR2 FQGTGA, per germline. This CDR3 has 15 amino acids. CDR3 protein: CASSLTGQVNQPQHF. DNA for the CDR3: TGTGCCAGCAGCTTAACCGGACAGGTGAATCAGCCCCAGCATTTT. Variable domain in full (rest from reference TRBV7-3 and TRBJ1-5): GAGVSQTPSNKVTEKGKYVELRCDPISGHTALYWYRQSLGQGPEFLIYFQGTGAADDSGLPNDRFFAVRPEGSVSTLKIQRTERGDSAVYLCASSLTGQVNQPQHFGDGTRLSIL.

V is TRBV4-3 and J is TRBJ2-3; tentative D call: TRBD1 (7 bases). This CDR3 region has 14 residues. Germline V lookup: CDR1 LGHNA, CDR2 YSLEER. The V and J ends lost 3 bases and 4 bases respectively, with 11 bases between them. CDR3 coding DNA: TGCGCCAGCAGCCACCAGGGGGGCCCAGATACGCAGTATTTT. Translated: CASSHQGGPDTQYF.

CDR3 loop: CASSYLGTSACTF. In DNA form, the CDR3 reads TGTGCCAGCAGCTACCTAGGCACCTCCGCGTGCACCTTC. This chain joins TRBV7-9 and TRBJ1-2; no clear D gene. Between the trimmed V and J ends, which lost 4 bases and 13 bases, there was a span of 19 bases. The CDR3 is 13 amino acids. Germline V gene lookup returns CDR1 SEHNR and CDR2 FQNEAQ (reference sequence).

In regard to this clone: It may be a read error: a sequence one base away is much more abundant. V is TRBV30 and J is TRBJ2-7, with D possibly TRBD1 on 6 matching bases. V lost 3 bases and J 7 bases, leaving 19 bases between the germline ends. Germline CDR1 is GTSNPN and CDR2 is SVGIG (reference sequence). The CDR3 spans 14 residues. CDR3: CAWRVSRTTGEQYF. CDR3 DNA: TGTGCCTGGAGAGTATCCCGGACAACAGGGGAGCAGTACTTC. Using reference TRBV30 and TRBJ2-7 for the parts outside the CDR3, the full variable domain is SQTIHQWPATLVQPVGSPLSLECTVEGTSNPNLYWYRQAAGRGLQLLFYSVGIGQISSEVPQNLSASRPQDRQFILSSKKLLLSDSGFYLCAWRVSRTTGEQYFGPGTRLTVT.

The CDR3 DNA reads as TGTGCCAGCAGCTTAGATGTTGGTGGGGGAGTCAAAAACATTCAGTACTTC. This encodes CASSLDVGGGVKNIQYF. This sequence joins TRBV7-7 and TRBJ2-4, with D perhaps matching TRBD1 or TRBD2 (5 bases each). This CDR3 spans 17 amino acids. V was cut by 1 base and J by 3 bases, with 16 bases left in between. Germline CDR1 and CDR2: SSHAT and FNYEAQ (reference sequence).

This chain links TRBV5-1 with TRBJ2-4, with 9 bases matching TRBD2. Germline assignment: CDR1 SGHRS and CDR2 YFSETQ. J was trimmed by 2 bases and V by 2 bases; bases with no gene match: 5. CDR3 length: 16 amino acids. The DNA for the CDR3 is TGCGCCAGCAGCTTAGCGGGGGGCGCTTCCAAAAACATTCAGTACTTC. Translation gives CASSLAGGASKNIQYF. Full variable domain (remainder filled in from reference TRBV5-1 and TRBJ2-4): KAGVTQTPRYLIKTRGQQVTLSCSPISGHRSVSWYQQTPGQGLQFLFEYFSETQRNKGNFPGRFSGRQFSNSRSEMNVSTLELGDSALYLCASSLAGGASKNIQYFGAGTRLSVL.

The rearrangement joins TRBV25-1 to TRBJ2-1; possibly TRBD2 for D (5 bases). CDR3 length: 16 residues. Germline values: CDR1 MGHDK, CDR2 SYGVNS. The V end lost 4 bases, the J end lost 3 bases, and 16 bases lay between the germline ends. The CDR3, as DNA: TGTGCCAGCAGTGCCAGCGGCAGTGTCTACTACAATGAGCAGTTCTTC. Encoded protein: CASSASGSVYYNEQFF.

The chain links TRBV7-3 to TRBJ1-3; D is uncertain. Germline V gene sequence: CDR1 SGHTA, CDR2 FQGTGA. This CDR3 has 13 amino acids. Trimming cost V 0 bases and J 4 bases, with 4 bases left between them. The CDR3 nucleotides read TGTGCCAGCAGCTTAACGTCAGGAAACACCATATATTTT. Translation: CASSLTSGNTIYF.

The V and J genes are TRBV10-3 and TRBJ2-1; D is unresolved. The CDR3 runs 15 residues. Germline loops: CDR1 ENHRY, CDR2 SYGVKD. Trimming left V 2 bases short and J 0 bases short, with 8 bases between. CDR3 sequence (DNA): TGTGCCATCAGTGAGACGTCTAGCTCCTACAATGAGCAGTTCTTC. It codes for CAISETSSSYNEQFF.

This chain links TRBV6-5 with TRBJ1-5; 7 bases align to TRBD1. The CDR3 has 15 amino acids. Germline-derived CDR1 and CDR2 are MNHEY and SVGAGI. J was trimmed by 4 bases and V by 2 bases; bases with no gene match: 5. The chain's CDR3 is CASSYEGAKNQPQHF. CDR3 nucleotide sequence: TGTGCCAGCAGTTACGAGGGGGCAAAAAATCAGCCCCAGCATTTT.

The gene calls are TRBV15 and TRBJ1-1, with D possibly matching TRBD1 (6 bases). CDR1 LNHNV and CDR2 YYDKDF come from the germline V gene (reference sequence). The CDR3 is 13 residues long. Trimming shortened V by 0 bases and J by 11 bases, and 13 bases separated the two germline ends. The CDR3 reads CATSRDLGRGAFF. The CDR3 bases are TGTGCCACCAGCAGAGATCTGGGCAGGGGCGCTTTCTTT. The full variable domain, its missing parts supplied by reference TRBV15 and TRBJ1-1, is DAMVIQNPRYQVTQFGKPVTLSCSQTLNHNVMYWYQQKSSQAPKLLFHYYDKDFNNEADTPDNFQSRRPNTSFCFLDIRSPGLGDTAMYLCATSRDLGRGAFFGQGTRLTVV.

The chain links TRBV7-3 to TRBJ2-1, with 7 bases fitting TRBD1. Germline V gives CDR1 SGHTA, CDR2 FQGTGA. The CDR3 covers 16 residues. Trimming cost V 5 bases and J 1 base; bases outside gene matches: 8. CDR3 nucleotides: TGTGCCAGCAGCGCACTGCAGGGGGTGTCCTACAATGAGCAGTTCTTC. Amino acids: CASSALQGVSYNEQFF. Drawing the rest from reference TRBV7-3 and TRBJ2-1, the complete variable domain is GAGVSQTPSNKVTEKGKYVELRCDPISGHTALYWYRQSLGQGPEFLIYFQGTGAADDSGLPNDRFFAVRPEGSVSTLKIQRTERGDSAVYLCASSALQGVSYNEQFFGPGTRLTVL.

This clone was counted a few times. V is TRBV29-1 and J is TRBJ1-1; TRBD1 agrees at 8 bases. V was clipped by 4 bases and J by 7 bases; unmatched bases: 11. Germline-derived CDR1 and CDR2 are SQVTM and ANQGSEA. The CDR3 length is 14 residues. The CDR3 is CSVGQGTAVGEAFF. The DNA of the CDR3 is TGCAGCGTTGGACAGGGGACGGCGGTAGGTGAAGCTTTCTTT.

This sequence joins TRBV7-2 and TRBJ2-3; D gene ambiguous. The CDR3 runs to 12 residues. Looked up from germline, CDR1 is SGHTA and CDR2 is FQGNSA. The V end was cut by 1 base, the J end by 10 bases, with 9 bases between. The CDR3: CASSLERKAQYF. DNA for the CDR3: TGTGCCAGCAGCTTAGAACGGAAGGCGCAGTATTTT.

The genes are TRBV28 and TRBJ1-1, with 11 bases that match TRBD1. The germline CDR1 and CDR2 sequences are MDHEN and SYDVKM. The CDR3 spans 17 residues. Losses at the gene ends were 4 bases for V and 3 bases for J; bases not matched to a gene: 10. This chain's CDR3 is CASSSYGQGALDTEAFF. Here the CDR3 DNA reads TGTGCCAGCAGTTCATATGGACAGGGGGCCCTAGACACTGAAGCTTTCTTT.

This chain joins TRBV4-2 and TRBJ2-7; 10 nucleotides agree with TRBD2. V was clipped by 0 bases and J by 1 base; unmatched bases: 9. The germline CDR1 and CDR2 sequences are LGHNA and YNFKEQ. The CDR3 is 18 residues long. CDR3 sequence: CASSQELAGSPVSYEQYF. The CDR3 DNA is TGTGCCAGCAGCCAAGAACTAGCGGGATCGCCAGTTTCCTACGAGCAGTACTTC.

The rearrangement joins TRBV10-2 to TRBJ1-1, with D possibly TRBD1 on 6 matching bases. CDR3 length: 15 residues. The V gene lost 1 base and the J gene lost 0 bases, with 9 bases spanning the gap. Looked up from germline, CDR1 is WSHSY and CDR2 is SAAADI. The CDR3 loop reads CASSEWTDMNTEAFF. The CDR3 region has the DNA TGCGCCAGCAGTGAGTGGACAGATATGAACACTGAAGCTTTCTTT.

On this clone itself: A junction end diverges from the germline sequence, so it may reflect a read error. Other DNA sequences in the same sample also yield this CDR3. This chain links TRBV28 with TRBJ2-2; 10 nucleotides match TRBD2. The germline V gene has CDR1 MDHEN and CDR2 SYDVKM. The CDR3 totals 16 residues. The CDR3 is CASSITAGGPTGELFF. The CDR3 nucleotides read TGCGCCAGCAGTATCACAGCGGGAGGGCCCACCGGGGAGCTGTTTTTT.

This sequence joins TRBV6-1 and TRBJ1-1; D not resolved. Trimming cost V 2 bases and J 8 bases, with 15 bases left between them. CDR3 length: 14 amino acids. Per germline, CDR1 MNHNS and CDR2 SASEGT. The CDR3 DNA follows: TGTGCCAGCAGTGAACAGATCAGTGCCCCAGAAGCTTTCTTT. Translation: CASSEQISAPEAFF.

The V call is TRBV28, the J call TRBJ2-1, with a possible D match to TRBD1 (6 bases). Trimming pared 5 bases from V and 2 bases from J, leaving 16 bases between. CDR1 is MDHEN and CDR2 is SYDVKM in the germline V gene. The CDR3 loop spans 16 amino acids. CDR3 loop: CASSPLRTAAYNEQFF. The CDR3 nucleotides are TGTGCCAGCAGTCCCCTTCGGACAGCAGCCTACAATGAGCAGTTCTTC.

The chain joins TRBV6-4 to TRBJ2-1, with 9 bases matching TRBD2. Losses at the gene ends were 0 bases for V and 6 bases for J; bases not matched to a gene: 3. The CDR3 is 15 amino acids. Germline CDR1 is MRHNA and CDR2 is SNTAGT. Here the CDR3 reads CASSDSREGVNEQFF. In nucleotides, the CDR3 is TGTGCCAGCAGTGACTCGCGGGAGGGGGTCAATGAGCAGTTCTTC.

This chain joins TRBV9 and TRBJ1-1, with D unresolved. This CDR3 is 14 amino acids long. The germline V gene has CDR1 SGDLS and CDR2 YYNGEE. The V gene lost 0 bases and the J gene lost 2 bases, with 8 bases spanning the gap. CDR3 coding DNA: TGTGCCAGCAGCGTAGCCCGAAGTAACACTGAAGCTTTCTTT. Translated, it gives CASSVARSNTEAFF.

J is TRBJ1-1 and V is TRBV19; a weak D match, TRBD1 (6 bases). Germline CDR1 LNHDA, CDR2 SQIVND (reference sequence). The CDR3 has 15 residues. Trimming stripped 8 bases from V and 0 bases from J, with 16 bases between. The CDR3 coding sequence is TGTGCCAGTCTCCCGGGACACAACATGAACACTGAAGCTTTCTTT. This sequence encodes CASLPGHNMNTEAFF.